A single sample is the source of the 25 T cell receptor beta chains below, sequenced in a study of blood T cell repertoires in COVID-19. The repertoire was sequenced with immunoSEQ multiplex PCR; TCRdb's copy has only in-frame clones and lacks some. The table records roughly 32,000 clones, roughly 87% of them present only once. The sample taken for sequencing was peripheral blood. These receptors came from a man aged 65-85 years with active or convalescent COVID-19.

V usage is TRBV7-3 and J usage is TRBJ2-3; TRBD2 aligns across 9 bases. V dropped 4 bases and J dropped 6; count of bases not matched to a gene: 8. CDR1 SGHTA and CDR2 FQGTGA come from the germline V gene. The CDR3 is 15 amino acids. The CDR3 sequence is CASSYSGGRSDTQYF. The CDR3 coding sequence is TGTGCCAGCAGCTATAGCGGGGGTAGAAGCGATACGCAGTATTTT. Together with reference TRBV7-3 and TRBJ2-3, the CDR3 gives the full variable domain: GAGVSQTPSNKVTEKGKYVELRCDPISGHTALYWYRQSLGQGPEFLIYFQGTGAADDSGLPNDRFFAVRPEGSVSTLKIQRTERGDSAVYLCASSYSGGRSDTQYFGPGTRLTVL.

The chain has TRBV15 and TRBJ1-2; 7 nucleotides line up with TRBD1. CDR3 size: 13 residues. V lost 5 bases to trimming and J lost 3 bases; unmatched junction nucleotides: 3. Germline V lookup: CDR1 LNHNV, CDR2 YYDKDF (reference sequence). CDR3 amino acids: CATSDRVDYGYTF. The CDR3 DNA sequence: TGTGCCACCAGCGACAGGGTCGACTATGGCTACACCTTC.

The chain carries TRBV6-5 and TRBJ1-6; D may be TRBD1 (5 bases). Germline CDR1 reads MNHEY; CDR2 reads SVGAGI. Trimming took off 10 bases at V and 9 bases at J, with 19 bases between the two ends. There are 14 residues in the CDR3. The CDR3 DNA is TGTGCCACCTCGACTGGGAGGGGAAGTTCACCCCTCCACTTT. Protein: CATSTGRGSSPLHF.

The V gene is TRBV27, the J gene TRBJ1-5; TRBD1 aligns across 7 bases. CDR1 MNHEY and CDR2 SMNVEV come from the germline V gene (reference sequence). The CDR3 contains 14 residues. V was pared by 8 bases and J by 2 bases, with 6 bases of the junction left unmatched. CDR3 DNA: TGTGCCAGCTCCGCCGACAGGGGCAATCAGCCCCAGCATTTT. Translated: CASSADRGNQPQHF.

This clone appeared a few times. The chain recombines TRBV7-9 with TRBJ2-7, with D possibly being TRBD1 (5 bases). The germline V and J ends were trimmed by 5 bases and 3 bases, with 23 bases remaining between them. The CDR3 runs to 17 residues. Germline loops: CDR1 SEHNR, CDR2 FQNEAQ (reference sequence). CDR3 sequence: CASSAVTKGKTVYEQYF. CDR3 bases: TGTGCCAGCAGCGCCGTAACTAAGGGGAAAACCGTCTACGAGCAGTACTTC. Complete variable domain (other parts from reference TRBV7-9 and TRBJ2-7): DTGVSQNPRHKITKRGQNVTFRCDPISEHNRLYWYRQTLGQGPEFLTYFQNEAQLEKSRLLSDRFSAERPKGSFSTLEIQRTEQGDSAMYLCASSAVTKGKTVYEQYFGPGTRLTVT.

This rearrangement joins TRBV30 to TRBJ1-2; TRBD1 matches 7 bases. The CDR3 has 13 residues. V was clipped by 7 bases and J by 7 bases; unmatched bases: 12. Germline V CDR1 and CDR2: GTSNPN, SVGIG (reference sequence). CDR3: CAFQGEIGRGYTF. The CDR3 bases are TGTGCCTTTCAGGGGGAAATCGGTCGTGGCTACACCTTC.

The rearrangement links TRBV2 to TRBJ1-5, with TRBD1 matching 7 bases. CDR3 size: 16 residues. J gave up 2 bases and V 7 bases, and 11 bases lay outside the gene matches. Per germline, CDR1 SNHLY and CDR2 FYNNEI. CDR3 DNA sequence: TGTGCCAGCACCTTTCTAGGGGGCGAAGGCAATCAGCCCCAGCATTTT. This gives the protein CASTFLGGEGNQPQHF.

This rearrangement joins TRBV5-1 to TRBJ1-1; D possibly corresponds to TRBD1 (5 bases). The CDR3 totals 16 residues. Germline CDR1 SGHRS, CDR2 YFSETQ. The V end was cut by 4 bases, the J end by 1 base, with 17 bases between. The DNA for the CDR3 is TGCGCCAGCAGCCGGTCATTGCTAGGGGCGAACACTGAAGCTTTCTTT. Amino acid sequence: CASSRSLLGANTEAFF.

The gene calls are TRBV25-1 and TRBJ2-7, with D possibly being TRBD1 (6 bases). From germline, CDR1 is MGHDK and CDR2 SYGVNS. The CDR3 runs 13 residues. V was cut by 4 bases and J by 2 bases, with 9 bases left in between. CDR3 protein: CASSAGTTYEQYF. CDR3 nucleotides: TGTGCCAGCAGTGCCGGGACAACCTACGAGCAGTACTTC.

The chain has TRBV5-1 and TRBJ1-3, with D maybe TRBD1 (5 bases). V lost 2 bases and J 0 bases, leaving 12 bases between the germline ends. This CDR3 contains 16 residues. Germline CDR1 and CDR2: SGHRS and YFSETQ. CDR3 in amino acids: CASSFGAFNSGNTIYF. The DNA of the CDR3 is TGCGCCAGCAGCTTTGGGGCCTTCAACTCTGGAAACACCATATATTTT.

This clone has a single count. This chain joins TRBV11-2 and TRBJ1-1; 7 bases line up with TRBD1. Germline assignment: CDR1 SGHAT and CDR2 FQNNGV. This CDR3 has 15 amino acids. With 5 bases clipped from V and 6 bases from J, the junction kept 12 bases outside the gene matches. This CDR3 reads CASSASRQGFSEAFF. In DNA, the CDR3 is TGTGCCAGCAGCGCCTCCCGACAGGGATTTTCTGAAGCTTTCTTT.

The chain couples TRBV5-4 to TRBJ2-5; TRBD1 matches at 10 bases. Germline-derived CDR1 and CDR2 are SGHNT and YYREEE (reference sequence). The ends lost 2 bases at V and 5 bases at J; junction bases unmatched: 6. This CDR3 has 15 residues. CDR3 loop: CASSLRTGGGETQYF. The CDR3 region has the DNA TGTGCCAGCAGCTTACGGACAGGGGGTGGGGAGACCCAGTACTTC.

J is TRBJ2-5 and V is TRBV24-1, with D possibly being TRBD1 (5 bases). Trimming shortened V by 1 base and J by 2 bases, and 13 bases separated the two germline ends. The CDR3 sequence is 16 residues long. Germline loops: CDR1 KGHDR, CDR2 SFDVKD. This CDR3 reads CATSDFPLDRQETQYF. CDR3 sequence (DNA): TGTGCCACCAGTGATTTCCCTCTTGACAGACAAGAGACCCAGTACTTC.

This chain joins TRBV5-1 and TRBJ2-7, with 13 bases that match TRBD2. CDR3 length equals 15 residues. Germline assignment: CDR1 SGHRS and CDR2 YFSETQ. With 4 bases clipped from V and 6 bases from J, the junction kept 7 bases outside the gene matches. The CDR3 DNA sequence: TGCGCCAGCAGCGGGGGACTAGCGGGGTCGGTCGAGCAGTACTTC. It specifies CASSGGLAGSVEQYF.

The chain is built from TRBV18 and TRBJ2-3, with TRBD2 matching over 11 bases. V shed 1 base and J 6 bases; nucleotides not matched to a gene: 3. The germline V gene has CDR1 KGHSH and CDR2 LQKENI. The CDR3 is 15 residues long. The CDR3 spells CASSPLAGGLDTQYF. The CDR3 nucleotides are TGTGCCAGCTCACCACTAGCGGGGGGGCTCGATACGCAGTATTTT.

V gene TRBV29-1 combines with J gene TRBJ2-3; 9 bases align to TRBD2. There are 16 residues in the CDR3. CDR1 is SQVTM, CDR2 ANQGSEA, per germline. The ends lost 4 bases at V and 4 bases at J; junction bases unmatched: 12. CDR3 coding DNA: TGCAGCGTTGGCGGAGTAGCGGGAGTAACCGCAGATACGCAGTATTTT. Translated, it gives CSVGGVAGVTADTQYF.

The chain carries TRBV10-1 and TRBJ1-5; the match to TRBD1 covers 7 bases. The germline V gene has CDR1 WNHNN and CDR2 SYGVQD (reference sequence). V was pared by 6 bases and J by 7 bases, with 3 bases of the junction left unmatched. This CDR3 has 12 residues. As DNA, the CDR3 is TGCGCCAGCAGCCAGGGGGGCCAGCCCCAGCATTTT. This codes for CASSQGGQPQHF.

V gene TRBV18 combines with J gene TRBJ2-3; TRBD2 agrees at 12 bases. Germline V CDR1 and CDR2: KGHSH, LQKENI. The CDR3 contains 14 residues. Unmatched junction bases numbered 3, after V lost 6 bases and J lost 5 bases. CDR3 amino acids: CASSLAGGRDTQYF. For the CDR3, the DNA is TGTGCCAGCTCCCTAGCGGGGGGGCGAGATACGCAGTATTTT.

The chain has TRBV29-1 and TRBJ2-2, with 8 bases aligning to TRBD1. Germline CDR1 and CDR2: SQVTM and ANQGSEA. The CDR3 runs 14 residues. V gave up 3 bases and J gave up 7 bases; unmatched junction bases: 7. This CDR3 is CSVDKTGVNGELFF. CDR3 sequence (DNA): TGCAGCGTTGATAAGACAGGGGTAAACGGGGAGCTGTTTTTT.

The genes are TRBV12-5 and TRBJ2-7; D not resolved. V lost 5 bases and J 4 bases, leaving 12 bases between the germline ends. The CDR3 is 13 amino acids. Per the germline V gene, CDR1 is LGHNT and CDR2 is FRNRAP. The CDR3 coding sequence is TGTGCTAGTGGTCAACTGACGGGTTACGAGCAGTACTTC. It specifies CASGQLTGYEQYF.

The chain is built from TRBV5-1 and TRBJ1-2; 7 nucleotides agree with TRBD1. The CDR3 covers 14 residues. The ends lost 1 base at V and 8 bases at J; junction bases unmatched: 8. The germline gives CDR1 SGHRS, CDR2 YFSETQ. The CDR3 coding sequence is TGCGCCAGCAGCTTGCAGGGGGAGGCTAGGGGCTACACCTTC. As protein: CASSLQGEARGYTF.

The gene calls are TRBV25-1 and TRBJ1-5; no clear D. V lost 6 bases and J lost 3, with 24 bases in between. CDR1 MGHDK and CDR2 SYGVNS come from the germline V gene. CDR3 length equals 18 residues. CDR3: CASRSDVKPGSNNQPQHF. DNA for the CDR3: TGTGCCAGCAGATCAGACGTCAAACCCGGGTCTAACAATCAGCCCCAGCATTTT.

The V gene is TRBV7-8, the J gene TRBJ1-6; D is ambiguous. The length of the CDR3 is 13 residues. In germline, CDR1 is SGHVS, CDR2 FQNEAQ. The germline V and J ends were trimmed by 0 bases and 13 bases, with 10 bases remaining between them. CDR3 loop: CASSLATFSPLHF. The CDR3 nucleotides are TGTGCCAGCAGCTTAGCGACATTTTCCCCCCTCCACTTT.

By its share, this clone is medium-sized. The chain links TRBV29-1 to TRBJ2-1; the D gene is possibly TRBD2 (6 bases). Germline CDR1 reads SQVTM; CDR2 reads ANQGSEA. The V end lost 4 bases, the J end lost 3 bases, and 22 bases lay between the germline ends. This CDR3 spans 17 amino acids. CDR3 amino acids: CSVGGPHEGLNYNEQFF. DNA for the CDR3: TGCAGCGTTGGGGGCCCCCACGAGGGACTCAACTACAATGAGCAGTTCTTC.

This chain links TRBV10-2 with TRBJ2-7; TRBD1 matches at 8 bases. The CDR3 covers 16 residues. With V trimmed by 3 bases and J by 3 bases, 10 bases remained unmatched. Germline V gives CDR1 WSHSY, CDR2 SAAADI. Here the CDR3 reads CASSDHPGTGSYEQYF. CDR3 bases: TGCGCCAGCAGTGACCACCCGGGGACAGGTAGCTACGAGCAGTACTTC.